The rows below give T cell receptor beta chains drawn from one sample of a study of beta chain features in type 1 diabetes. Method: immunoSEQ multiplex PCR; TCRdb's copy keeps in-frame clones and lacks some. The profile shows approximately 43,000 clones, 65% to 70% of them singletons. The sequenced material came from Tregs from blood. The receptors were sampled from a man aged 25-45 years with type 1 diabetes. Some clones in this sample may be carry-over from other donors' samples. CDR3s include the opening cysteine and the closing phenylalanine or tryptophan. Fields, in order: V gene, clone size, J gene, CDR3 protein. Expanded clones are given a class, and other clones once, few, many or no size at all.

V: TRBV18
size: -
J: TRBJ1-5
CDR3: CASSPAPLNGQPQHF

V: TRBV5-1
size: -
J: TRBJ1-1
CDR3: CASSLAEEGTEAFF

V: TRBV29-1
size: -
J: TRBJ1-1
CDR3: CSVGEGRAFF

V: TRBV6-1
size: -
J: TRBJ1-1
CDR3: CASRLTGGLTEAFF

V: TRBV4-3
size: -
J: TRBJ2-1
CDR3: CASSQELAGGRHEQFF

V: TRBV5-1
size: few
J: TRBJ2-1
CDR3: CASSLLSGNEQFF

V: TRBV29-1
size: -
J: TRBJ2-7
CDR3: CSVGGGVSYEQYF

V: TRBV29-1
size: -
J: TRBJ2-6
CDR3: CSVESYSGANVLTF

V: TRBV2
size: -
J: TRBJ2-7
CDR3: CASPPPGGTPFEQYF

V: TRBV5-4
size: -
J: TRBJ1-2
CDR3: CASTTGGSGTGSYGYTF

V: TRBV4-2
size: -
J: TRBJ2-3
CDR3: CASSPTTSGVSTDTQYF

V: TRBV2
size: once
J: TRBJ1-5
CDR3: CASRSGLSNQPQHF

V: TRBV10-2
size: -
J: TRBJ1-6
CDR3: CASLTGQGWNSPLHF

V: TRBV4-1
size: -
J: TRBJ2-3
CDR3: CASSPYRTGGTDTQYF

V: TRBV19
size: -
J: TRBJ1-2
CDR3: CAGRLSYGYTF

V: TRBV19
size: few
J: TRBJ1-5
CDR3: CASSIVGQGSNQPQHF

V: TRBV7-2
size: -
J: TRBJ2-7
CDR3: CASKKGGFYEQYF

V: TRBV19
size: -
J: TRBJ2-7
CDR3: CASSIWTGAYEQYF

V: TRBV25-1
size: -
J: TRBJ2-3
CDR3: CASRDASTDTQYF

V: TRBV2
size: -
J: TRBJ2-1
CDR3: CASKAWSGGWYEQFF

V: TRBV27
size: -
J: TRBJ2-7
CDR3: CASSFLTETSASYEQYF

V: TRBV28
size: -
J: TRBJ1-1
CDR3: CASSQGLEAFF

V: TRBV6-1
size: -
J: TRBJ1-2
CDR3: CASSEFRGPGGYTF

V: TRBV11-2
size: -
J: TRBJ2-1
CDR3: CASSLQGTRYNEQFF

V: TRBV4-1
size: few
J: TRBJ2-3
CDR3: CASSRAGDTQYF

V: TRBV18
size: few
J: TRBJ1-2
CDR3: CASSQGQLNYGYTF

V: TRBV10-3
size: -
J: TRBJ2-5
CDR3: CAISEAGSKETQYF

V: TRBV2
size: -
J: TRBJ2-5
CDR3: CASSPPPQGETQYF

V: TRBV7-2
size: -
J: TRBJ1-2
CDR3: CASSLVRYGYTF

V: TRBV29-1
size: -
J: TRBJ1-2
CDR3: CSVSNYGYTF

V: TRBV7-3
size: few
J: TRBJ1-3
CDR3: CASSPNRGPGNTIYF

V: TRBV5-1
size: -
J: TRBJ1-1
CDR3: CASSLFRGEGTEAFF

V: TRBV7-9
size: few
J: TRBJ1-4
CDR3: CASSQSRGRGEKLFF

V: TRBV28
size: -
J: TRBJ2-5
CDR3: CASSLAVTRVSQYF

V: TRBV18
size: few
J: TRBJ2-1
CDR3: CASSPRRGLEDEQFF

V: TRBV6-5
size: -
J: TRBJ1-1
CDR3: CASSYSRPGSTFF

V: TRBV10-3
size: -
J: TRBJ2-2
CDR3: CAISEPNRAGELFF

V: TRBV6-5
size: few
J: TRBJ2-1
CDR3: CASSLRQGVGDEQFF

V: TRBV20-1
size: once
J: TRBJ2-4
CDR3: CSASGGAQYF

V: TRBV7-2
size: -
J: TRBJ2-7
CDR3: CASSLARGRVYEQYF

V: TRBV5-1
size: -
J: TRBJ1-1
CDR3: CATKVHPFGGETEAFF

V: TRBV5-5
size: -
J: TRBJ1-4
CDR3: CASNPRDRLNEKLFF

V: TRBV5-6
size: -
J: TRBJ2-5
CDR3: CASSLGLNQETQYF

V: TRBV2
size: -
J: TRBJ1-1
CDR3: CASSLQGNTEAFF

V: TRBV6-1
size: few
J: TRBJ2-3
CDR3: CASSRDTQYF

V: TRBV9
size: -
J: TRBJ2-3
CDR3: CASNFGQGPRYF

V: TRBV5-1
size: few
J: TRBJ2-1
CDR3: CASSLSGQRYNEQFF

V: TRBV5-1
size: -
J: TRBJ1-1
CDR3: CASSLGGEAFF

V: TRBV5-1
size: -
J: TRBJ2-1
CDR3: CASSGQQISYNEQFF

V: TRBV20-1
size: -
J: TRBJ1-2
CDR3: CSARWGDGYTF

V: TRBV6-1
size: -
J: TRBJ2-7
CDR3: CASTHTGQVYEQYF

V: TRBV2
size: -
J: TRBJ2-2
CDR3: CASSESLGPGELFF

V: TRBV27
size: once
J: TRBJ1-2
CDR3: CATTGPYGYTF

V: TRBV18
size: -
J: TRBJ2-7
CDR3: CASSPGTFSYEQYF

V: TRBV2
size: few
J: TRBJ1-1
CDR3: CASGGPRDTEAFF

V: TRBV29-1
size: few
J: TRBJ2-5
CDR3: CSVARGRRETQYF

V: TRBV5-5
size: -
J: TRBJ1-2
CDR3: CASSSRVLYGYTF

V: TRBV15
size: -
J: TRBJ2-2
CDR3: CATSRGGGGRAGELFF

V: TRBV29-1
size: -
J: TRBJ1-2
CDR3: CSVSGQGGLDGYTF